A selection of T cell receptor beta chains follows, all from one sample in a study of memory CD4+ T cells and cytomegalovirus serostatus. Only in-frame clones appear in the TCRdb table, and some are missing; sequencing was by immunoSEQ multiplex PCR. The table records tens of thousands of clones, about 78% of them present only once. Input material: memory CD4+ T cells from blood. These TCRs come from an adult in good health and CMV-seropositive. CDR3s include the opening cysteine and the closing phenylalanine or tryptophan. Fields, in order: clone size, J gene, V gene, D gene, CDR3 DNA, CDR3 protein. A D gene is named only where the DNA matches it firmly. Some rows have no size entry. The others give once, few or many, or a class for an expanded clone.

clone_size: .
j_call: TRBJ1-2
v_call: TRBV7-3
d_call: .
cdr3_nt: TGTGCCAGCAGCTTAACTCCGGACTATGGCTACACCTTC
cdr3_aa: CASSLTPDYGYTF

clone_size: .
j_call: TRBJ2-5
v_call: TRBV6-5
d_call: TRBD1
cdr3_nt: TGTGCCAGCAGTTCCTGGACAGGGGGTCGAAAAGAGACCCAGTACTTC
cdr3_aa: CASSSWTGGRKETQYF

clone_size: .
j_call: TRBJ2-5
v_call: TRBV6-5
d_call: .
cdr3_nt: TGTGCCAGCAGTTACTCGGATGCGGGGACCCAGTACTTC
cdr3_aa: CASSYSDAGTQYF

clone_size: .
j_call: TRBJ1-5
v_call: TRBV7-2
d_call: .
cdr3_nt: TGTGCCAGCAGCTTAGCCTCGGGACGGATCAATCAGCCCCAGCATTTT
cdr3_aa: CASSLASGRINQPQHF

clone_size: .
j_call: TRBJ2-5
v_call: TRBV10-3
d_call: .
cdr3_nt: TGTGCCATCACTTGGGACTACCAAGAGACCCAGTACTTC
cdr3_aa: CAITWDYQETQYF

clone_size: .
j_call: TRBJ1-6
v_call: TRBV30
d_call: .
cdr3_nt: TGTGCCTGGAGTCGGGTAGGGGTATCACCCCTCCACTTT
cdr3_aa: CAWSRVGVSPLHF

clone_size: .
j_call: TRBJ2-7
v_call: TRBV6-6
d_call: .
cdr3_nt: TGTGCCAGCAGCTATGAAGGCAGCTCCTACGAGCAGTACTTC
cdr3_aa: CASSYEGSSYEQYF

clone_size: few
j_call: TRBJ1-5
v_call: TRBV7-9
d_call: TRBD1
cdr3_nt: TGTGCCAGCAGCTTAGGTACAGGGGGCCAAGGTCAGCCCCAGCATTTT
cdr3_aa: CASSLGTGGQGQPQHF

clone_size: few
j_call: TRBJ2-3
v_call: TRBV29-1
d_call: .
cdr3_nt: TGCAGCGTTGACACATTCGATACGCAGTATTTT
cdr3_aa: CSVDTFDTQYF

clone_size: .
j_call: TRBJ2-7
v_call: TRBV5-1
d_call: .
cdr3_nt: TGCGCCAGCAGCTTGAACAGTTACTCCTACGAGCAGTACTTC
cdr3_aa: CASSLNSYSYEQYF

clone_size: .
j_call: TRBJ1-2
v_call: TRBV7-8
d_call: .
cdr3_nt: TGTGCCAGCAGCTTAGGAGAATATGGCTACACCTTC
cdr3_aa: CASSLGEYGYTF

clone_size: few
j_call: TRBJ1-6
v_call: TRBV6-4
d_call: .
cdr3_nt: TGTGCCAGCAGTGCGGGACTGGGCCTAAGCTCACCCCTCCACTTT
cdr3_aa: CASSAGLGLSSPLHF

clone_size: .
j_call: TRBJ2-1
v_call: TRBV9
d_call: TRBD2
cdr3_nt: TGTGCCAGCAGCGTCTCCGGGACTAGCGCGAGCAATGAGCAGTTCTTC
cdr3_aa: CASSVSGTSASNEQFF

clone_size: once
j_call: TRBJ1-2
v_call: TRBV12-5
d_call: .
cdr3_nt: TGTGCTAGTGGTTTGGTACGGTGGGGGCACGGAGGCTACACCTTC
cdr3_aa: CASGLVRWGHGGYTF

clone_size: .
j_call: TRBJ1-2
v_call: TRBV18
d_call: .
cdr3_nt: TGTGCCAGCTCACCACCGCAAAGGGAGAGGGGCTACACCTTC
cdr3_aa: CASSPPQRERGYTF

clone_size: .
j_call: TRBJ1-4
v_call: TRBV28
d_call: .
cdr3_nt: TGTGCCACCAGGACTCCTCCGGGCGAAAAACTGTTTTTT
cdr3_aa: CATRTPPGEKLFF

clone_size: .
j_call: TRBJ1-4
v_call: TRBV5-4
d_call: .
cdr3_nt: TGTGCCAGCAGCTTGGGCCAGGGCCCGGAACTGTTTTTT
cdr3_aa: CASSLGQGPELFF

clone_size: .
j_call: TRBJ1-2
v_call: TRBV30
d_call: .
cdr3_nt: TGTGCCTGGAGTGTTCTAGGCCGGGCTGGTTTTGGCTACACCTTC
cdr3_aa: CAWSVLGRAGFGYTF

clone_size: .
j_call: TRBJ2-2
v_call: TRBV6-4
d_call: .
cdr3_nt: TGTGCCAGCCGTTTGGGGGGGAACACCGGGGAGCTGTTTTTT
cdr3_aa: CASRLGGNTGELFF